This entry features one TCR beta chain sequence. Here immunoSEQ multiplex PCR was the method, and the copy in TCRdb shows in-frame clones only, minus some. This table holds approximately 68,000 clones, 90% to 95% found once. This entry comes from a study of T cell changes during pregnancy in multiple sclerosis. The CDR3 sequence is 15 residues long. The V and J ends lost 1 base and 2 bases respectively, with 9 bases between them. CDR1 SEHNR and CDR2 FQNEAQ come from the germline V gene (reference sequence). This sequence was found in a female donor in good health, enrolled as a control in a pregnancy study. The rearrangement joins TRBV7-9 to TRBJ1-5, with D perhaps TRBD1 (5 bases). The sample was peripheral blood, taken in the third trimester of pregnancy. In DNA, the CDR3 is TGTGCCAGCAGCTTAGGGGGCCGGGGCAATCAGCCCCAGCATTTT. Protein sequence: CASSLGGRGNQPQHF.